This T cell receptor beta chain was sequenced for a study of graft-versus-host responses after intestinal transplantation. Proliferating CFSE-low CD3+CD4+ and CD3+CD8+ responders were sorted post-reaction. Here immunoSEQ multiplex PCR was the method, and the copy in TCRdb shows in-frame clones only, minus some. The table shows 15,000 to 20,000 clones, with 35% to 40% occurring only once. This sequence originates from a human patient who was an organ donor for intestinal transplantation. The specimen comprised alloreactive CD4+ T cells from a mixed lymphocyte reaction culture, sampled before transplantation. Subset here: CFSE-low proliferating T cells sorted from roughly six-day pre-transplant mixed lymphocyte reaction (GvH or HvG direction).

The CDR3 DNA reads TGCAGCGTTGAAGGCCTAGCGGGAGCCTACAATGAGCAGTTCTTC. This sequence encodes CSVEGLAGAYNEQFF. The genes are TRBV29-1 and TRBJ2-1; 10 nucleotides line up with TRBD2. The CDR3 is 15 residues long. Trimming cost V 1 base and J 2 bases; bases outside gene matches: 2. Germline loops: CDR1 SQVTM, CDR2 ANQGSEA.